One and the same sample provided the 14 T cell receptor beta chains below, sequenced in a study of cytotoxic CD8 clonotypes in ibrutinib-treated CLL. TCRdb's table, derived via immunoSEQ multiplex PCR, lists solely in-frame clones and lacks some. The data show 140,000 to 150,000 clones, with about 70% seen just once and about 5% held by the top ten. The specimen comprised PBMCs, sampled after 24 months of ibrutinib treatment. These receptors were taken from a human donor with chronic lymphocytic leukemia.

A few counts support this clone. The chain carries TRBV19 and TRBJ1-5; D is ambiguous. The length of the CDR3 is 13 residues. Germline CDR1 is LNHDA and CDR2 is SQIVND (reference sequence). Trimming removed 3 bases from V and 5 bases from J, with 8 bases in between. CDR3 in amino acids: CASSIGFHQPQHF. The DNA for the CDR3 is TGTGCCAGTAGTATTGGGTTCCATCAGCCCCAGCATTTT.

This clone has just a few counts. This chain links TRBV2 with TRBJ2-1, with D hard to call. The CDR3 runs to 11 residues. Per the germline V gene, CDR1 is SNHLY and CDR2 is FYNNEI. The ends were cut back, 7 bases at V and 6 bases at J, with 7 bases in the middle. The CDR3 DNA reads TGTGCCAGCATCACGGGCAATGAGCAGTTCTTC. It codes for CASITGNEQFF. The full variable domain, with the rest looked up from reference TRBV2 and TRBJ2-1, is EPEVTQTPSHQVTQMGQEVILRCVPISNHLYFYWYRQILGQKVEFLVSFYNNEISEKSEIFDDQFSVERPDGSNFTLKIRSTKLEDSAMYFCASITGNEQFFGPGTRLTVL.

The V and J genes are TRBV6-4 and TRBJ2-3; D remains unclear. Germline CDR1 reads MRHNA; CDR2 reads SNTAGT. Deletions cut 0 bases from V and 0 bases from J, with 10 bases between. The CDR3 covers 16 residues. The CDR3 sequence: CASSDSASQSTDTQYF. The CDR3 region has the DNA TGTGCCAGCAGTGACTCGGCCAGCCAGAGCACAGATACGCAGTATTTT.

The count of this clone is one. The chain employs TRBV12-5 and TRBJ2-3; D gene unclear. Germline CDR1 and CDR2: LGHNT and FRNRAP. This CDR3 has 13 residues. The ends were cut back, 3 bases at V and 4 bases at J, with 8 bases in the middle. CDR3 loop: CASGFGLSDTQYF. CDR3 DNA sequence: TGTGCTAGTGGTTTTGGGTTGTCAGATACGCAGTATTTT.

The chain is built from TRBV4-2 and TRBJ2-2; perhaps TRBD2 as D (5 bases). This CDR3 has 14 amino acids. The germline V and J ends were trimmed by 5 bases and 4 bases, with 11 bases remaining between them. Germline V gene sequence: CDR1 LGHNA, CDR2 YNFKEQ. The CDR3 nucleotides read TGTGCCAGCAGCGCGGGCAGAATCACCGGGGAGCTGTTTTTT. Protein sequence: CASSAGRITGELFF.

The chain joins TRBV4-3 to TRBJ2-3; TRBD1 aligns across 7 bases. The length of the CDR3 is 18 residues. The germline V gene has CDR1 LGHNA and CDR2 YSLEER. V trimming: 4 bases; J trimming: 0 bases; junction bases outside the gene matches: 13. This CDR3 is CASSPPSRDSPSTDTQYF. The CDR3 DNA is TGCGCCAGCAGCCCTCCATCCCGGGACAGCCCTAGCACAGATACGCAGTATTTT.

The chain recombines TRBV21-1 with TRBJ2-6; the listed D gene, TRBD1, was not tested against the DNA. TRBV21-1 is recorded as a pseudogene. The CDR3 covers 17 residues. CDR3 coding DNA: TGTGCCAGCAGCCCCCGGACAGGGAAGTCTGGGGCCAACGTCCTGACTTTC. Protein sequence: CASSPRTGKSGANVLTF.

The J gene is TRBJ1-4, the V gene TRBV7-9; no clear D. Trimming pared 5 bases from V and 8 bases from J, leaving 12 bases between. Looked up from germline, CDR1 is SEHNR and CDR2 is FQNEAQ (reference sequence). The CDR3 runs to 13 residues. CDR3 in amino acids: CASSPRPREKLFF. The CDR3 DNA reads as TGTGCCAGCAGCCCACGACCCCGAGAAAAACTGTTTTTT.

The chain combines TRBV7-3 with TRBJ2-1; D possibly corresponds to TRBD1 (6 bases). CDR1 is SGHTA, CDR2 FQGTGA, per germline. V lost 2 bases and J lost 1, with 9 bases in between. This CDR3 comprises 15 residues. Here the CDR3 DNA reads TGTGCCAGCAGCTTATCGGGACAATCCTACAATGAGCAGTTCTTC. This gives the protein CASSLSGQSYNEQFF.

The rearrangement joins TRBV7-2 to TRBJ2-1; 7 nucleotides agree with TRBD2. The junction had 9 bases not matched to a gene; V was cut back by 5 bases and J by 5 bases. The CDR3 totals 15 residues. Germline CDR1 SGHTA, CDR2 FQGNSA. The CDR3 DNA reads TGTGCCAGCAGCCCCCCCGGACTAGAGGACAATGAGCAGTTCTTC. Protein: CASSPPGLEDNEQFF. The complete variable domain, with remaining parts taken from reference TRBV7-2 and TRBJ2-1, reads GAGVSQSPSNKVTEKGKDVELRCDPISGHTALYWYRQSLGQGLEFLIYFQGNSAPDKSGLPSDRFSAERTGGSVSTLTIQRTQQEDSAVYLCASSPPGLEDNEQFFGPGTRLTVL.

This chain uses TRBV18 with TRBJ2-2, with D tentatively TRBD2 (5 bases). This CDR3 comprises 16 residues. Per germline, CDR1 KGHSH and CDR2 LQKENI. V gave up 1 base and J gave up 4 bases, with 13 bases separating them. The DNA of the CDR3 is TGTGCCAGCTCACCACTGGGTGGGAGTCCCACCGGGGAGCTGTTTTTT. Translated, it gives CASSPLGGSPTGELFF.

This clone is a singleton in its sample. The genes are TRBV7-2 and TRBJ1-4, with D unresolved. The CDR3 length is 13 residues. Per germline, CDR1 SGHTA and CDR2 FQGNSA. Trimming took 0 bases from V and 3 from J, leaving 2 bases between them. CDR3 nucleotide sequence: TGTGCCAGCAGCTTAGCCCCTAATGAAAAACTGTTTTTT. Its translation is CASSLAPNEKLFF.

The chain combines TRBV5-1 with TRBJ2-5; 10 nucleotides line up with TRBD2. Near its end, the DNA agrees better with TRBJ2-7, so the J call may be wrong. Per germline, CDR1 SGHRS and CDR2 YFSETQ. CDR3 length: 16 amino acids. This CDR3 reads CASSLGLAGATYEQYF. The CDR3 nucleotides read TGCGCCAGCAGCTTGGGGCTAGCGGGAGCCACCTACGAGCAGTACTTC.

The V call is TRBV7-3, the J call TRBJ2-7, with a tentative D call TRBD2 (6 bases). Germline CDR1 is SGHTA and CDR2 is FQGTGA. Deletions cut 1 base from V and 6 bases from J, with 7 bases between. The CDR3 is 12 residues long. CDR3 nucleotide sequence: TGTGCCAGCAGCTTAAACGGGGGCGAGCAGTACTTC. As protein: CASSLNGGEQYF.